Shown below are 10 T cell receptor beta chains from a single sample sequenced in a study of CD8+ T cells in alopecia areata. Extraction of RNA preceded its reverse transcription into cDNA, which served as the sequencing template. Sequenced by immunoSEQ multiplex PCR; TCRdb stores in-frame clones only, minus some. The table includes some 98,000 clones, 50% to 75% detected once. The treatment here: oral pan-JAK inhibitor, 5-10 mg twice daily. The sample was CD8+ T cells sorted from blood, taken at week 4, from a patient treated with tofacitinib. The receptors originated from a human donor with alopecia areata.

The chain is built from TRBV27 and TRBJ2-1; no definite D call. CDR1 and CDR2 (germline): MNHEY, SMNVEV (reference sequence). V was shortened by 6 bases and J by 1 base, with 10 bases between the two germline ends. The CDR3 contains 14 residues. The CDR3 sequence is CASSIQLSYNEQFF. The CDR3 DNA reads TGTGCCAGCAGCATCCAGTTATCCTACAATGAGCAGTTCTTC.

In DNA, the CDR3 is TGTGCCTGGAGTGTAGATTTTGGGAACCTTGGGGAGCTGTTTTTT. Translation: CAWSVDFGNLGELFF. V is TRBV30 and J is TRBJ2-2; no reliable D call. Trimming cost V 0 bases and J 8 bases, with 16 bases left between them. Germline CDR1 reads GTSNPN; CDR2 reads SVGIG (reference sequence). This CDR3 has 15 amino acids.

The V and J genes are TRBV28 and TRBJ1-2; TRBD1 might be the D (5 bases). Germline lookup yields CDR1 MDHEN and CDR2 SYDVKM. V lost 6 bases, J lost 2 bases, and 10 bases lay in between. This CDR3 has 13 residues. CDR3 region: CASRGTGNYGYTF. As DNA, the CDR3 is TGTGCCAGCAGGGGGACGGGGAACTATGGCTACACCTTC.

The chain recombines TRBV15 with TRBJ1-1; no definite D call. Deletions cut 1 base from V and 0 bases from J, with 3 bases between. Germline CDR1 reads LNHNV; CDR2 reads YYDKDF (reference sequence). The CDR3 sequence is 13 residues long. CDR3 amino acids: CATSRGMNTEAFF. The CDR3 bases are TGTGCCACCAGCAGAGGTATGAACACTGAAGCTTTCTTT. The whole variable domain, filled in from reference TRBV15 and TRBJ1-1, reads DAMVIQNPRYQVTQFGKPVTLSCSQTLNHNVMYWYQQKSSQAPKLLFHYYDKDFNNEADTPDNFQSRRPNTSFCFLDIRSPGLGDTAMYLCATSRGMNTEAFFGQGTRLTVV.

This clone was counted only a few times. The rearrangement links TRBV2 to TRBJ2-5; 10 positions agree with TRBD2. V shed 10 bases and J 4 bases; nucleotides not matched to a gene: 6. The CDR3 has 13 amino acids. CDR1 is SNHLY and CDR2 is FYNNEI in the germline V gene. The CDR3 sequence is CATPSGSGETQYF. The CDR3 nucleotides are TGTGCCACCCCTAGCGGGAGTGGAGAGACCCAGTACTTC.

The chain has TRBV7-8 and TRBJ2-1; D is possibly TRBD2 (5 bases). V lost 5 bases and J 3 bases, leaving 11 bases between the germline ends. The germline gives CDR1 SGHVS, CDR2 FQNEAQ. The CDR3 loop spans 14 amino acids. The DNA for the CDR3 is TGTGCCAGCAGCGTAGGTAGCGTCTACAATGAGCAGTTCTTC. This gives the protein CASSVGSVYNEQFF.

The table lists this clone with a few counts. The gene calls are TRBV5-6 and TRBJ1-5, with 8 positions matching TRBD1. With V trimmed by 2 bases and J by 3 bases, 4 bases remained unmatched. The CDR3 sequence is 15 residues long. CDR1 is SGHDT, CDR2 YYEEEE, per germline. The CDR3: CASSLGQGYNQPQHF. The CDR3 coding sequence is TGTGCCAGCAGCTTAGGACAGGGCTACAATCAGCCCCAGCATTTT.

A few counts support this clone. This chain links TRBV27 with TRBJ2-1; 8 bases match TRBD1. V was clipped by 5 bases and J by 8 bases; unmatched bases: 5. The CDR3 runs to 13 residues. Germline V gives CDR1 MNHEY, CDR2 SMNVEV (reference sequence). The CDR3 loop reads CASSMDRADEQFF. CDR3 DNA: TGTGCCAGCAGTATGGACAGGGCCGATGAGCAGTTCTTC.

The rearrangement links TRBV30 to TRBJ1-4, with 9 positions matching TRBD1. Per the germline V gene, CDR1 is GTSNPN and CDR2 is SVGIG (reference sequence). Unmatched junction bases numbered 3, after V lost 1 base and J lost 6 bases. The CDR3 runs to 14 residues. The CDR3 loop reads CAWSGGQGYEKLFF. The CDR3 coding sequence is TGTGCCTGGAGTGGGGGACAGGGATATGAAAAACTGTTTTTT. The full variable domain, its missing parts supplied by reference TRBV30 and TRBJ1-4, is SQTIHQWPATLVQPVGSPLSLECTVEGTSNPNLYWYRQAAGRGLQLLFYSVGIGQISSEVPQNLSASRPQDRQFILSSKKLLLSDSGFYLCAWSGGQGYEKLFFGSGTQLSVL.

The rearrangement links TRBV4-3 to TRBJ2-7; 7 nucleotides line up with TRBD1. Per germline, CDR1 LGHNA and CDR2 YSLEER. This CDR3 comprises 14 residues. Trimming at V came to 4 bases and at J to 3 bases, leaving 6 bases not matched to a gene. In nucleotides, the CDR3 is TGCGCCAGCAGCCCTGAGACAGGGAGCTACGAGCAGTACTTC. Translated: CASSPETGSYEQYF.